Listed below are T cell receptor beta chains from one sample, sequenced in a study of blood T cell repertoires in COVID-19. Sequencing was performed with immunoSEQ multiplex PCR; in TCRdb, only in-frame clones are kept and a portion is missing. The sample yields under 200,000 clones, roughly 80% seen once. Sequenced: PBMCs or T cells enriched from blood (not recorded which). These receptors were obtained from a middle-aged woman with acute COVID-19. Both conserved end residues are part of each CDR3. D genes are given only for firm matches. Not every row has a clone size; where given, it reads once, few, many or a size class.

V gene: TRBV30
clone size: .
J gene: TRBJ1-2
D gene: .
CDR3 DNA: TGTGCCTGGAGTGTACTTTTACAGGGACCTGGCTACACCTTC
CDR3 protein: CAWSVLLQGPGYTF

V gene: TRBV11-3
clone size: .
J gene: TRBJ2-2
D gene: .
CDR3 DNA: TGTGCCAGCAGCTTAGTAGGAGGGAGCGGGGAGCTGTTTTTT
CDR3 protein: CASSLVGGSGELFF

V gene: TRBV12-3/TRBV12-4
clone size: .
J gene: TRBJ1-1
D gene: .
CDR3 DNA: TGTGCCAGCAGTTTGTACGGCACTGAAGCTTTCTTT
CDR3 protein: CASSLYGTEAFF

V gene: TRBV6-5
clone size: .
J gene: TRBJ1-5
D gene: .
CDR3 DNA: TGTGCCAGCAGTTGGGCAGATAATCAGCCCCAGCATTTT
CDR3 protein: CASSWADNQPQHF

V gene: TRBV7-8
clone size: .
J gene: TRBJ2-3
D gene: TRBD2
CDR3 DNA: TGTGCCAGCAGCTTACCACTAGCGGGTTTCACAGATACGCAGTATTTT
CDR3 protein: CASSLPLAGFTDTQYF

V gene: TRBV5-8
clone size: .
J gene: TRBJ1-1
D gene: TRBD1
CDR3 DNA: TGTGCCAGCAGCTTGTGGATAGGACAGGGCGGAGGGGCTTTCTTT
CDR3 protein: CASSLWIGQGGGAFF

V gene: TRBV5-1
clone size: .
J gene: TRBJ1-5
D gene: TRBD1
CDR3 DNA: TGCGCCAGCAGCCTCAAACCGACAGGGGAGAATCAGCCCCAGCATTTT
CDR3 protein: CASSLKPTGENQPQHF

V gene: TRBV3-1/TRBV3-2
clone size: .
J gene: TRBJ2-5
D gene: .
CDR3 DNA: TGTGCCAGCAGCCAAGTGGCGGGGCCCTCCCGCGAGACCCAGTACTTC
CDR3 protein: CASSQVAGPSRETQYF

V gene: TRBV7-9
clone size: .
J gene: TRBJ1-1
D gene: .
CDR3 DNA: TGTGCCAGCAGCTTACCCGAGAACCGTGAAGCTTTCTTT
CDR3 protein: CASSLPENREAFF

V gene: TRBV12-3/TRBV12-4
clone size: .
J gene: TRBJ1-1
D gene: .
CDR3 DNA: TGTGCCAGCAGTCCGAACGCCAGGGAAGCTTTCTTT
CDR3 protein: CASSPNAREAFF

V gene: TRBV6-5
clone size: .
J gene: TRBJ2-3
D gene: TRBD1
CDR3 DNA: TGTGCCAGCAGCAGGGACAGAAGCACAGATACGCAGTATTTT
CDR3 protein: CASSRDRSTDTQYF

V gene: TRBV21-1
clone size: .
J gene: TRBJ2-1
D gene: .
CDR3 DNA: TGTGCCAGCAGCAGAGGGCTATACCAGTTCTTC
CDR3 protein: CASSRGLYQFF

V gene: TRBV6-4
clone size: .
J gene: TRBJ2-1
D gene: TRBD1
CDR3 DNA: TGTGCCAGCAGTGAGGGACAGGGACCGTACAATGAGCAGTTCTTC
CDR3 protein: CASSEGQGPYNEQFF

V gene: TRBV27
clone size: .
J gene: TRBJ2-5
D gene: .
CDR3 DNA: TGTGCCAGCAGTTTCCGGGGAGAGACCCAGTACTTC
CDR3 protein: CASSFRGETQYF

V gene: TRBV27
clone size: .
J gene: TRBJ2-1
D gene: TRBD2
CDR3 DNA: TGTGCCAGCAGTATTAGCGGGAGTTTCTATGAGCAGTTCTTC
CDR3 protein: CASSISGSFYEQFF

V gene: TRBV19
clone size: .
J gene: TRBJ2-5
D gene: .
CDR3 DNA: TGTGCCAGTAGTGCAAATGGGGGGGCGCCAGAGGAGACCCAGTACTTC
CDR3 protein: CASSANGGAPEETQYF

V gene: TRBV5-8
clone size: many
J gene: TRBJ2-3
D gene: TRBD2
CDR3 DNA: TGTGCCAGCGGCGATGGGCTAGCGGAACCAGATACGCAGTATTTT
CDR3 protein: CASGDGLAEPDTQYF

V gene: TRBV7-8
clone size: .
J gene: TRBJ1-2
D gene: TRBD1
CDR3 DNA: TGTGCCAGCAGCGGACAGGGTTTTGACTATGGCTACACCTTC
CDR3 protein: CASSGQGFDYGYTF

V gene: TRBV10-2
clone size: .
J gene: TRBJ1-2
D gene: .
CDR3 DNA: TGCGCCAGCAGCGAGTTACCGGGCCCCTGGGAGGAACGTGGCTACACCTTC
CDR3 protein: CASSELPGPWEERGYTF

V gene: TRBV30
clone size: .
J gene: TRBJ1-2
D gene: .
CDR3 DNA: TGTGCCTGGAGCCCAAATAACTATGGCTACACCTTC
CDR3 protein: CAWSPNNYGYTF

V gene: TRBV10-3
clone size: .
J gene: TRBJ2-1
D gene: TRBD1
CDR3 DNA: TGTGCCATCAGTGAGCCCGGGACAGGGAGTACGGATGAGCAGTTCTTC
CDR3 protein: CAISEPGTGSTDEQFF

V gene: TRBV5-1
clone size: .
J gene: TRBJ2-1
D gene: TRBD1
CDR3 DNA: TGCGCCAGCACCCCTCTCGAACAGGGGGCTTCCTACAATGAGCAGTTCTTC
CDR3 protein: CASTPLEQGASYNEQFF

V gene: TRBV4-1
clone size: once
J gene: TRBJ1-4
D gene: TRBD1
CDR3 DNA: TGCGCCAGCAGCCACGACAGGGGGGAGACTAATGAAAAACTGTTTTTT
CDR3 protein: CASSHDRGETNEKLFF

V gene: TRBV11-2
clone size: .
J gene: TRBJ2-1
D gene: TRBD2
CDR3 DNA: TGTGCCAGCAGCATAACTAGCGGGAGGGCCGATGAGCAGTTCTTC
CDR3 protein: CASSITSGRADEQFF

V gene: TRBV5-1
clone size: .
J gene: TRBJ2-7
D gene: .
CDR3 DNA: TGCGCCAGCAGCTTGGAAGGGGACGAGCAGTACTTC
CDR3 protein: CASSLEGDEQYF

V gene: TRBV2
clone size: .
J gene: TRBJ2-3
D gene: TRBD2
CDR3 DNA: TGTGCCAGCCCTAGCGGCCCTGGAGATACGCAGTATTTT
CDR3 protein: CASPSGPGDTQYF

V gene: TRBV29-1
clone size: .
J gene: TRBJ2-7
D gene: .
CDR3 DNA: TGCAGCGGGCTTGGGGGGGCCTCCTACGAGCAGTACTTC
CDR3 protein: CSGLGGASYEQYF

V gene: TRBV5-1
clone size: .
J gene: TRBJ2-1
D gene: TRBD2
CDR3 DNA: TGCGCCAGCAGCTTGGACGGACTAGCGGGAGGTAACAATGAGCAGTTCTTC
CDR3 protein: CASSLDGLAGGNNEQFF

V gene: TRBV30
clone size: .
J gene: TRBJ2-7
D gene: TRBD2
CDR3 DNA: TGTGCCTGGAGCATTGCCGGACTAGCATCCGAGCAGTACTTC
CDR3 protein: CAWSIAGLASEQYF

V gene: TRBV6-6
clone size: few
J gene: TRBJ1-1
D gene: .
CDR3 DNA: TGTGCCAGCAGTCCGGACAGAGGCCCAGGTAGGAACACTGAAGCTTTCTTT
CDR3 protein: CASSPDRGPGRNTEAFF

V gene: TRBV10-1
clone size: .
J gene: TRBJ2-1
D gene: .
CDR3 DNA: TGCGCCAGCAGTGACCGACAGGGAGGTTACAATGAGCAGTTCTTC
CDR3 protein: CASSDRQGGYNEQFF

V gene: TRBV19
clone size: .
J gene: TRBJ2-3
D gene: .
CDR3 DNA: TGTGCCAGTAGTATAGGTTTCGGGAGCACAGATACGCAGTATTTT
CDR3 protein: CASSIGFGSTDTQYF

V gene: TRBV19
clone size: .
J gene: TRBJ1-1
D gene: TRBD1
CDR3 DNA: TGTGCCAGTAGTCCCCGTCGGGACAGTGCCCACACTGAAGCTTTCTTT
CDR3 protein: CASSPRRDSAHTEAFF

V gene: TRBV9
clone size: .
J gene: TRBJ1-6
D gene: .
CDR3 DNA: TGTGCCAGCAGCGACAGGGAAGGACCGGGATCACCCCTCCACTTT
CDR3 protein: CASSDREGPGSPLHF

V gene: TRBV28
clone size: .
J gene: TRBJ1-1
D gene: .
CDR3 DNA: TGTGCCAGCAGTCCACCTCGGGTTTACACTGAAGCTTTCTTT
CDR3 protein: CASSPPRVYTEAFF

V gene: TRBV2
clone size: .
J gene: TRBJ1-2
D gene: TRBD1
CDR3 DNA: TGTGCCAGCAGTGATTCGACAGGGAACTATGGCTACACCTTC
CDR3 protein: CASSDSTGNYGYTF

V gene: TRBV9
clone size: .
J gene: TRBJ2-1
D gene: .
CDR3 DNA: TGTGCCAGCAGCACCTCCGCTAGTACTGAGCAGTTCTTC
CDR3 protein: CASSTSASTEQFF